The 28 T cell receptor beta chains given below trace back to one sample, sequenced in a study of CXCR3-negative and CXCR3-positive naive CD8 T cells. Whole-study results and caveats: Researchers report that CXCR3-positive naive cells carry more hydrophobic TRB CDR3s than CXCR3-negative naive cells.

It was by 5' RACE with UMI labels that the TRB cDNA libraries were prepared. TCRdb re-called the 5' RACE reads and gives one entry per CDR3 protein, without DNA. The repertoire table contains more than 75,000 distinct CDR3 sequences. Their antigens are not known. Sequencing was carried out using naive CXCR3+ CD8+ T cells from blood. Stated subset: CD45RO-CCR7+CD27+CD95- naive CD8+ T cells expressing CXCR3 (TNR3+). Source of these receptors: a human donor in good health. Some clones in this sample may be carry-over from other donors' samples.

The rearrangement joins TRBV12-3 or TRBV12-4 to TRBJ1-2; the D call from TCRdb, TRBD1, cannot be confirmed without DNA. This CDR3 has 15 amino acids. CDR3 in amino acids: CASTQGQGNSWTYTF.

The V and J genes are TRBV7-3 and TRBJ2-5. The CDR3 is 15 amino acids. CDR1 and CDR2 from the germline V gene are SGHTA and FQGTGA. The CDR3 protein is CASSLTRTPTETQYF. Looking up the rest from reference TRBV7-3 and TRBJ2-5 gives the full variable domain: GAGVSQTPSNKVTEKGKYVELRCDPISGHTALYWYRQSLGQGPEFLIYFQGTGAADDSGLPNDRFFAVRPEGSVSTLKIQRTERGDSAVYLCASSLTRTPTETQYFGPGTRLLVL.

The CDR3: CASSSGYEGGNERFF. This chain links TRBV27 with TRBJ2-1; TCRdb's D gene call, TRBD2, goes unchecked for lack of DNA. The CDR3 covers 15 residues. The germline V gene has CDR1 MNHEY and CDR2 SMNVEV (reference sequence).

The chain recombines TRBV18 with TRBJ2-5; with no DNA, the TCRdb D assignment of TRBD1 cannot be verified. Germline loops: CDR1 KGHSH, CDR2 LQKENI. The CDR3 loop spans 16 amino acids. The CDR3: CASSPGQGPFQETQYF.

V is TRBV5-1 and J is TRBJ2-5; TCRdb designates TRBD2, a call that cannot be tested without DNA. This CDR3 has 17 residues. The V gene's germline CDR1 is SGHRS and CDR2 YFSETQ. CDR3 amino acids: CASSLKGLAGVRETQYF.

This chain uses TRBV28 with TRBJ2-1; TCRdb names TRBD2, which stays unverified in the absence of DNA. Germline V gene sequence: CDR1 MDHEN, CDR2 SYDVKM. The CDR3 consists of 16 residues. CDR3: CASNPEGGGTDNEQFF.

V is TRBV14 and J is TRBJ2-7; the D call of TRBD1 rests on TCRdb alone, since no DNA is present to check it. Germline CDR1 and CDR2: SGHDN and FVKESK. The CDR3 extends over 15 amino acids. CDR3 amino acids: CASSQEPGTAYEQYF.

This chain joins TRBV20-1 and TRBJ2-1; the D call of TRBD2 rests on TCRdb alone, since no DNA is present to check it. This CDR3 spans 17 amino acids. CDR1 and CDR2 from the germline V gene are DFQATT and SNEGSKA (reference sequence). CDR3 loop: CSAHLAQAGGGLPEQFF.

This rearrangement joins TRBV9 to TRBJ2-7; the TCRdb call, TRBD1, lacks DNA for checking. This CDR3 is built from 14 residues. The germline CDR1 and CDR2 sequences are SGDLS and YYNGEE. The CDR3 reads CASSTNRGPGEQYF.

CDR3 region: CATWRGLGGETRYF. The chain couples TRBV6-2 or TRBV6-3 to TRBJ2-5; the D gene TCRdb calls, TRBD1, cannot be checked with no DNA. This CDR3 has 14 residues. Germline V gene sequence: CDR1 MNHEY, CDR2 SVGEGT.

V usage is TRBV5-6 and J usage is TRBJ2-4; lacking DNA, the TRBD1 call made by TCRdb goes unchecked. The CDR3 is 14 residues long. Germline V gene lookup returns CDR1 SGHDT and CDR2 YYEEEE. The chain's CDR3 is CASSSGTGGDIQYF.

This chain links TRBV29-1 with TRBJ2-2. CDR1 SQVTM and CDR2 ANQGSEA come from the germline V gene. CDR3 size: 13 residues. The CDR3 loop is CSALTDNTGELFF.

The chain carries TRBV25-1 and TRBJ1-1; the TCRdb D gene call, TRBD1, has no DNA to confirm it. The CDR3 sequence is 14 residues long. The germline gives CDR1 MGHDK, CDR2 SYGVNS. This CDR3 is CASFLGAGNTEAFF.

This sequence joins TRBV5-1 and TRBJ2-2; TCRdb selects TRBD1, and the lack of DNA leaves this call unchecked. Germline CDR1 SGHRS, CDR2 YFSETQ. The CDR3 has 18 amino acids. The CDR3: CASSLDSGGTEHFGELFF.

This CDR3 reads CASSWGALPGDGELFF. The chain couples TRBV5-5 to TRBJ2-2; the D call of TRBD2 rests on TCRdb alone, since no DNA is present to check it. The CDR3 spans 16 residues. CDR1 is SGHKS and CDR2 is YYEKEE in the germline V gene (reference sequence).

The rearrangement uses TRBV7-2 and TRBJ2-3; TCRdb outputs TRBD1, but without DNA this stays unchecked. Germline CDR1 is SGHTA and CDR2 is FQGNSA. This CDR3 region has 15 residues. This CDR3 reads CASSLLLGRGDTQYF.

V usage is TRBV9 and J usage is TRBJ2-5; TCRdb names TRBD2, which stays unverified in the absence of DNA. This CDR3 spans 15 amino acids. Germline-derived CDR1 and CDR2 are SGDLS and YYNGEE. The CDR3 region is CASSPRGGPQETQYF.

The V call is TRBV25-1, the J call TRBJ2-4; TCRdb's D call, TRBD1, is unchecked because there is no DNA. This CDR3 has 14 residues. The germline V gene encodes CDR1 MGHDK and CDR2 SYGVNS. The CDR3 sequence: CASSPVGGKNIQYF.

The rearrangement links TRBV27 to TRBJ2-1; TCRdb proposes TRBD1, but this gene call is untestable without DNA. Per germline, CDR1 MNHEY and CDR2 SMNVEV (reference sequence). This CDR3 region has 14 residues. Here the CDR3 reads CASSLSQEYGEQFF.

The chain combines TRBV18 with TRBJ2-1; as DNA is missing, the TRBD2 call by TCRdb cannot be tested. Per germline, CDR1 KGHSH and CDR2 LQKENI. The CDR3 has 17 amino acids. This chain's CDR3 is CASSPGLAGSSYNEQFF. The variable domain in full, with the rest retrieved from reference TRBV18 and TRBJ2-1, is NAGVMQNPRHLVRRRGQEARLRCSPMKGHSHVYWYRQLPEEGLKFMVYLQKENIIDESGMPKERFSAEFPKEGPSILRIQQVVRGDSAAYFCASSPGLAGSSYNEQFFGPGTRLTVL.

The V call is TRBV19, the J call TRBJ2-3; with no DNA, the TCRdb D assignment of TRBD2 cannot be verified. The CDR3 is 15 residues long. Germline CDR1 reads LNHDA; CDR2 reads SQIVND (reference sequence). CDR3 loop: CASSAPRLGTDTQYF.

This chain's CDR3 is CASSLTGSGVRNEQFF. J is TRBJ2-1 and V is TRBV7-9; TCRdb indicates TRBD2, and absent DNA this call remains unverified. Germline V gene sequence: CDR1 SEHNR, CDR2 FQNEAQ (reference sequence). This CDR3 contains 16 residues.

CDR3: CASSLLFEAEAFF. The chain links TRBV7-3 to TRBJ1-1. This CDR3 comprises 13 residues. Looked up from germline, CDR1 is SGHTA and CDR2 is FQGTGA.

This chain joins TRBV29-1 and TRBJ2-5. Germline V lookup: CDR1 SQVTM, CDR2 ANQGSEA. This CDR3 spans 14 amino acids. The CDR3 loop reads CSVEESASQETQYF.

The chain combines TRBV20-1 with TRBJ2-7; TCRdb indicates TRBD2, and absent DNA this call remains unverified. This CDR3 is built from 15 residues. CDR1 is DFQATT, CDR2 SNEGSKA, per germline (reference sequence). The CDR3 reads CSAPPGGSPTSEQYF.

The chain recombines TRBV7-8 with TRBJ1-2; TCRdb's D gene call, TRBD1, goes unchecked for lack of DNA. The V gene's germline CDR1 is SGHVS and CDR2 FQNEAQ. This CDR3 is built from 13 residues. The CDR3 spells CASRHTGDYGYTF.

The J gene is TRBJ2-3, the V gene TRBV6-6; the TCRdb D gene call, TRBD1, has no DNA to confirm it. The V gene's germline CDR1 is MNHNY and CDR2 SVGAGI (reference sequence). The CDR3 has 16 residues. CDR3 in amino acids: CASSYSIGTGTDTQYF.

This sequence joins TRBV3-1 and TRBJ1-5; TCRdb proposes TRBD1, but this gene call is untestable without DNA. In germline, CDR1 is LGHDT, CDR2 YNNKEL (reference sequence). The CDR3 is made up of 14 amino acids. The CDR3 here is CASSPTGGVQPQHF. Drawing the rest from reference TRBV3-1 and TRBJ1-5, the complete variable domain is DTAVSQTPKYLVTQMGNDKSIKCEQNLGHDTMYWYKQDSKKFLKIMFSYNNKELIINETVPNRFSPKSPDKAHLNLHINSLELGDSAVYFCASSPTGGVQPQHFGDGTRLSIL.